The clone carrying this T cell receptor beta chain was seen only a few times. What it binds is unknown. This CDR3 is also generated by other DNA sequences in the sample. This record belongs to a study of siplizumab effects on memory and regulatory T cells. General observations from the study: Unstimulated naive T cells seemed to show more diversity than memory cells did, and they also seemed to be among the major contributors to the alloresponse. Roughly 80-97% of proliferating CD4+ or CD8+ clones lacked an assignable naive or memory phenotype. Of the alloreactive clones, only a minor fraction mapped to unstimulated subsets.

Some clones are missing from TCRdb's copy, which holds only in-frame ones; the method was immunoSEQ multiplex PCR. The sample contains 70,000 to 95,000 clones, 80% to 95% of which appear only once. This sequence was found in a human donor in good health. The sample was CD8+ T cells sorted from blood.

The CDR3 DNA follows: TGCGCCAGCAGCTTGGGACAGGGGGCCTCCTACGAGCAGTACTTC. Translating gives CASSLGQGASYEQYF. The chain combines TRBV5-1 with TRBJ2-7, with 10 bases fitting TRBD1. CDR1 SGHRS and CDR2 YFSETQ come from the germline V gene. The ends lost 0 bases at V and 0 bases at J; junction bases unmatched: 0. CDR3 size: 15 residues.